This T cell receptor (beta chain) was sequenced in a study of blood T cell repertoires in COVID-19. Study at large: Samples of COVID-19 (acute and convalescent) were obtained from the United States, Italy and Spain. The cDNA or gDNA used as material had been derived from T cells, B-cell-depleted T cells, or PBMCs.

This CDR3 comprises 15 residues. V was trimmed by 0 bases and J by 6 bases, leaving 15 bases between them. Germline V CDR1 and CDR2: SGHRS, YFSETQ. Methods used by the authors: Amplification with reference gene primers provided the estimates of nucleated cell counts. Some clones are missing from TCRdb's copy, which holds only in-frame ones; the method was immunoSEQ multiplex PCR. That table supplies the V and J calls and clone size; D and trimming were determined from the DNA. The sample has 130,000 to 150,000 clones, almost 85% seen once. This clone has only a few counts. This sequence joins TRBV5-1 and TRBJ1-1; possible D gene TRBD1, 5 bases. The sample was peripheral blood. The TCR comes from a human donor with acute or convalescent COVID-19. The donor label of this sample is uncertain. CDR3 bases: TGCGCCAGCAGCTTGGCTCCACGAACGGGGGCTGAAGCTTTCTTT. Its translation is CASSLAPRTGAEAFF.